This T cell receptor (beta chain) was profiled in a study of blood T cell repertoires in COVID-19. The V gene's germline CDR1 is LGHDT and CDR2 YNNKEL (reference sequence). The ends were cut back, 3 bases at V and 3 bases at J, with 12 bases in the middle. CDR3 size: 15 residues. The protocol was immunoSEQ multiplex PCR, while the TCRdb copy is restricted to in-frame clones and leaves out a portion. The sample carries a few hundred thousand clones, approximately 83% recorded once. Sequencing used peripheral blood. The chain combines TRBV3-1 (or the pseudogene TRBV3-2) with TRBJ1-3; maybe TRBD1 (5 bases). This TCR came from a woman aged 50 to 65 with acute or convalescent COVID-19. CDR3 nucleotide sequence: TGTGCCAGCAGCCAGGATGCGGGGGGTGGAAACACCATATATTTT. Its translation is CASSQDAGGGNTIYF.